The text below deals with one T cell receptor beta chain. Within the sample, other DNA sequences also encode this same CDR3. Method: immunoSEQ multiplex PCR; TCRdb's copy keeps in-frame clones and lacks some. The sample shows 150,000 to 200,000 clones, roughly 84% of them seen only once. Investigators sourced about 2 micrograms of genomic DNA from cryopreserved PBMCs for TCR beta libraries. This sample was taken from a study of cytotoxic CD8 clonotypes in ibrutinib-treated CLL. Study-wide context: Patient counts were about 12 relapsed/refractory, roughly 15 treatment-naive and 17 to 18 IGHV unmutated. Sequenced samples delivered averages of some 260,000 productive templates and roughly 100,000 productive rearrangements.

With 3 bases removed from V and 3 bases from J, the gap between germline ends came to 9 bases. The CDR3 consists of 13 residues. Germline values: CDR1 MNHEY, CDR2 SMNVEV (reference sequence). This sequence was found in a human donor with chronic lymphocytic leukemia. This material consisted of PBMCs, taken at disease progression, from a patient treated with ibrutinib. The rearrangement joins TRBV27 to TRBJ2-7; D perhaps matches TRBD2 (5 bases). Written as DNA, the CDR3 is TGTGCCAGCAGTTTGGGTGGGAGCTACGAGCAGTACTTC. This gives the protein CASSLGGSYEQYF.